What follows are 26 T cell receptor beta chains derived from one specimen sequenced in a study of esophageal squamous cell carcinoma under preoperative chemotherapy. TCRdb independently ran MiXCR on the PCR reads; one entry per CDR3 protein. The data hold fewer than 16,000 distinct CDR3 sequences, with approximately 61% observed a single time. Time point denoted: before preoperative PTX-NDP chemotherapy. The sample was gathered from a patient given preoperative chemotherapy. The receptors derive from a human donor with esophageal squamous cell carcinoma. The donor label of this sample is uncertain.

V gene TRBV11-3 combines with J gene TRBJ2-1; 9 bases are a match to TRBD1. The DNA end is a closer match to TRBJ2-7, so the J assignment may be wrong. CDR3 length equals 13 residues. Germline CDR1 reads SGHNT; CDR2 reads YENEEA. DNA for the CDR3: TGTGCCAGCAGCCAGGGACAGGGAGGCGAGCAGTACTTC. This sequence encodes CASSQGQGGEQYF.

Regarding this clonotype: The junction does not match germline at one end; this may be a read error. The chain links TRBV6-1 to TRBJ2-3; no firm D call. Per the germline V gene, CDR1 is MNHNS and CDR2 is SASEGT. This CDR3 has 13 residues. The CDR3 protein is CARKGVISDTQYF. CDR3 bases: TGTGCCCGCAAGGGTGTGATCTCAGATACGCAGTATTTC.

The V call is TRBV6-1, the J call TRBJ2-5; perhaps TRBD1 as D (5 bases). CDR3 length: 16 residues. Germline CDR1 is MNHNS and CDR2 is SASEGT. Trimming pared 1 base from V and 10 bases from J, leaving 22 bases between. CDR3 coding DNA: TGTGCCAGCAGTGAAGGGCTGTGCTCTGGGGCAAAGATCCAGTACTTC. Protein sequence: CASSEGLCSGAKIQYF.

This clonotype was counted ten times or more. The rearrangement joins TRBV5-1 to TRBJ2-2; D may be TRBD1 (5 bases). The CDR3 totals 15 residues. Trimming shortened V by 7 bases and J by 5 bases, and 18 bases separated the two germline ends. Germline V gives CDR1 SGHRS, CDR2 YFSETQ. As DNA, the CDR3 is TGCGCCAGCCGAGCTTTGGCAGGGCAAACCGGGGAGCTGTTTTTT. Its protein is CASRALAGQTGELFF.

CDR3 residues: CASSYLQADTQYF. CDR3 DNA sequence: TGTGCCAGCAGTTACCTACAGGCAGATACGCAGTATTTT. This chain uses TRBV6-5 with TRBJ2-3, with D perhaps matching TRBD1 (5 bases). CDR1 and CDR2 from the germline V gene are MNHEY and SVGAGI. Trimming removed 2 bases from V and 4 bases from J, with 7 bases in between. This CDR3 spans 13 amino acids.

The chain carries TRBV12-3 or TRBV12-4 and TRBJ2-2; no clear D. Trimming cost V 2 bases and J 0 bases, with 4 bases left between them. The CDR3 contains 14 residues. The CDR3 sequence is CASSLNANTGELFF. The CDR3 DNA follows: TGTGCCAGCAGTTTAAACGCGAACACCGGGGAGCTGTTTTTT.

In its sample, this clonotype was seen once. The chain's CDR3 is CASSYSLGQGVPTDTQYF. CDR3 in DNA: TGTGCCAGCAGTTACTCTCTTGGACAGGGGGTCCCCACAGATACGCAGTATTTT. The chain employs TRBV6-5 and TRBJ2-3; 10 positions agree with TRBD1. V lost 0 bases to trimming and J lost 2 bases; unmatched junction nucleotides: 8. Germline V gene data show CDR1 as MNHEY and CDR2 as SVGAGI. The CDR3 is made up of 18 amino acids.

As regards this clonotype: The germline gene is not matched at one end of the junction; a read error may be the cause. The gene calls are TRBV6-8 and TRBJ2-4, with 9 bases matching TRBD2. Germline CDR1 is MNHGY and CDR2 is SAAAGT. The CDR3 loop spans 14 amino acids. CDR3 protein: CGSAGGWDKNTQYF. CDR3 nucleotide sequence: TGTGGCAGCGCGGGGGGGTGGGACAAAAATACGCAGTACTTC.

By its share, this clonotype is medium-sized. The chain employs TRBV6-1 and TRBJ2-1; unclear D gene. Deletions cut 8 bases from V and 5 bases from J, with 22 bases between. Germline CDR1 reads MNHNS; CDR2 reads SASEGT. The CDR3 has 16 amino acids. The CDR3, as DNA: TGTGCCAGCCGAAGATCAGTCAACCTATTCGACAATGAGCAGTTCTTC. Translating it yields CASRRSVNLFDNEQFF.

A note on this clonotype: A read error may produce the germline difference seen at one junction end. This chain connects TRBV10-3 to TRBJ2-2, with 7 bases identical to TRBD1. The germline CDR1 and CDR2 sequences are ENHRY and SYGVKD. This CDR3 is built from 13 residues. CDR3 bases: TGTGCCATTCAGGGGGTTGGCACCGGGGAGCTGTATTTT. Translated, it gives CAIQGVGTGELYF.

Ten or more counts support this clonotype. A read error may explain this, as a much larger clone is one base away. The chain employs TRBV6-1 and TRBJ2-1; D may be TRBD1 (6 bases). The J call is uncertain, as TRBJ2-7 better fits the DNA end. Germline-derived CDR1 and CDR2 are MNHNS and SASEGT. CDR3 size: 15 residues. Written as DNA, the CDR3 is TGTGCCAGCAGTGCCCAGGGGCAGACCTACAATGAGCAGTACTTC. Translating gives CASSAQGQTYNEQYF.

The chain employs TRBV6-1 and TRBJ2-3; unclear D gene. The CDR3 runs to 14 residues. With 1 base removed from V and 0 bases from J, the gap between germline ends came to 5 bases. CDR1 is MNHNS, CDR2 SASEGT, per germline. The CDR3 DNA reads as TGTGCCAGCAGTGAAGGGATTAGCACAGATACGCAGTATTTT. Translating gives CASSEGISTDTQYF.

V gene TRBV7-8 combines with J gene TRBJ2-1; 8 nucleotides line up with TRBD2. TRBJ2-5 matches the DNA end more closely, so the J call is doubtful. The CDR3 runs to 17 residues. Germline V lookup: CDR1 SGHVS, CDR2 FQNEAQ. CDR3 sequence (DNA): TGTGCCAGCAGCTTCTCCTCAGAGCGGGAGACCCGAGAGACCCAGTACTTC. It translates to CASSFSSERETRETQYF.

A remark on this clonotype: One end of the junction is discordant with germline, which a read error may explain. The chain combines TRBV6-1 with TRBJ2-3; D is unclear. Germline values: CDR1 MNHNS, CDR2 SASEGT. The CDR3 has 14 amino acids. CDR3 sequence: CASRPGQSADAQFF. CDR3 bases: TGTGCCAGCAGACCGGGTCAGAGTGCCGATGCGCAGTTTTTT.

A single count supports this clonotype. Germline is not matched at one junction end, which may reflect a read error. The chain joins TRBV6-1 to TRBJ2-3; possibly TRBD2 for D (7 bases). Germline V CDR1 and CDR2: MNHNS, SASEGT. The CDR3 contains 15 residues. The CDR3 DNA is TGTGCCAGGGGGGTAGGGGGGGGGGGCCACGATACGCAGTATTTC. This gives the protein CARGVGGGGHDTQYF.

This chain uses TRBV6-5 with TRBJ2-3, with a tentative D call TRBD2 (6 bases). Near its end, the DNA agrees better with TRBJ2-7, so the J call may be wrong. Germline V lookup: CDR1 MNHEY, CDR2 SVGAGI. The CDR3 consists of 17 residues. The chain's CDR3 is CASSSGTGGRDQDTQYF. The CDR3 DNA reads TGTGCCAGCAGTTCGGGGACTGGCGGGCGCGACCAAGATACGCAGTACTTC.

Note on this clonotype: The germline gene is not matched at one end of the junction; a read error may be the cause. The chain is built from TRBV11-3 and TRBJ2-3; maybe TRBD2 (6 bases). CDR1 and CDR2 from the germline V gene are SGHNT and YENEEA. The CDR3 is 13 amino acids. This CDR3 reads CARGLEGKNTQYF. For the CDR3, the DNA is TGTGCCAGGGGGTTGGAGGGCAAAAACACGCAGTATTTC.

The chain uses TRBV6-5 and TRBJ2-1; no clear D. Germline loops: CDR1 MNHEY, CDR2 SVGAGI. Deletions cut 5 bases from V and 3 bases from J, with 2 bases between. The CDR3 covers 11 residues. CDR3 nucleotide sequence: TGTGCCAGCAGTAACTACAATGAGCAGTTCTTC. Residues: CASSNYNEQFF.

This clonotype was observed a handful of times. This chain links TRBV27 with TRBJ2-4; D uncertain. The germline gives CDR1 MNHEY, CDR2 SMNVEV (reference sequence). Trimming took off 10 bases at V and 0 bases at J, with 10 bases between the two ends. The CDR3 extends over 13 amino acids. This CDR3 is CATRATAKNIQYF. CDR3 nucleotides: TGTGCCACCAGAGCTACAGCCAAAAACATTCAGTACTTC.

V and J are TRBV12-3 or TRBV12-4 and TRBJ2-1, with a tentative D call TRBD1 (7 bases). The CDR3 totals 15 residues. The V gene lost 6 bases and the J gene lost 5 bases, with 17 bases spanning the gap. The CDR3 region has the DNA TGTGCCAGCAGGGAGGGACAGAGGGGCCACAATGAGCAGTTCTTC. Translated, it gives CASREGQRGHNEQFF.

This sequence joins TRBV27 and TRBJ2-4; 11 nucleotides align to TRBD2. Looked up from germline, CDR1 is MNHEY and CDR2 is SMNVEV (reference sequence). Losses at the gene ends were 6 bases for V and 13 bases for J; bases not matched to a gene: 11. The CDR3 has 14 residues. In DNA, the CDR3 is TGTGCCAGCAGGGGGGGGACTAGCGGACGATCGCAGTACTTC. Translated: CASRGGTSGRSQYF.

The V gene is TRBV4-3, the J gene TRBJ2-7; 10 nucleotides match TRBD1. Unmatched junction bases numbered 4, after V lost 4 bases and J lost 4 bases. Germline V gives CDR1 LGHNA, CDR2 YSLEER. The CDR3 spans 14 residues. The CDR3 sequence is CASSLGQGRYEQYF. For the CDR3, the DNA is TGCGCCAGCAGCCTGGGACAGGGGAGATACGAGCAGTACTTC.

V is TRBV6-1 and J is TRBJ2-1; possible D gene TRBD2, 5 bases. Judging by the DNA end, TRBJ2-5 fits better; the J call may be wrong. Germline-derived CDR1 and CDR2 are MNHNS and SASEGT. This CDR3 is built from 13 residues. DNA for the CDR3: TGTGCCAGCAGTGAAAATCGGAGGCTACCCCAGTACTTC. Its protein product is CASSENRRLPQYF.

V gene TRBV10-1 combines with J gene TRBJ2-3, with TRBD1 matching 8 bases. V gave up 3 bases and J gave up 4 bases; unmatched junction bases: 6. This CDR3 spans 15 amino acids. Germline V CDR1 and CDR2: WNHNN, SYGVQD (reference sequence). The CDR3 protein is CASSDQGARADTQYF. The CDR3 DNA reads as TGCGCCAGCAGTGATCAGGGGGCTAGGGCAGATACGCAGTATTTT.

V and J are TRBV6-1 and TRBJ2-1; 7 bases align to TRBD1. CDR1 and CDR2 from the germline V gene are MNHNS and SASEGT. The length of the CDR3 is 14 residues. V was pared by 6 bases and J by 10 bases, with 12 bases of the junction left unmatched. CDR3 sequence: CASRTGPGPYEQFF. In DNA, the CDR3 is TGTGCCAGCAGGACAGGGCCGGGCCCCTACGAGCAGTTCTTC.

This chain joins TRBV6-1 and TRBJ2-4; a possible D gene is TRBD2 (7 bases). The CDR3 is 16 amino acids. Trimming stripped 5 bases from V and 4 bases from J, with 18 bases between. CDR1 and CDR2 from the germline V gene are MNHNS and SASEGT. Here the CDR3 reads CASSRKGGGAKNIQYF. Written as DNA, the CDR3 is TGTGCCAGCAGTCGCAAGGGGGGGGGAGCGAAAAACATTCAGTACTTC.